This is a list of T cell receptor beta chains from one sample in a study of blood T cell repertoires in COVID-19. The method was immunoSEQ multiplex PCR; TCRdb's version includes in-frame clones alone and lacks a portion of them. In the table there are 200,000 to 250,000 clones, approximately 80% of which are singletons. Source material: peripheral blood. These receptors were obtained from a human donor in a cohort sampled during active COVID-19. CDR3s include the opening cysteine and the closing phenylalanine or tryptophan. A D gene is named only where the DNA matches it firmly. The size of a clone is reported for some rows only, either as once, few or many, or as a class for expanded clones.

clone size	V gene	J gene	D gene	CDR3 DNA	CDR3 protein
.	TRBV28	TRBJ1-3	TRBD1	TGTGCCAGCAGTGGGACAGGGTTTTTTACTGGAAACACCATATATTTT	CASSGTGFFTGNTIYF
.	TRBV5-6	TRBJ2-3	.	TGTGCCAGCAGCCAACCCACGCAGGTTCCTAGGGGGAAGCAGTATTTT	CASSQPTQVPRGKQYF
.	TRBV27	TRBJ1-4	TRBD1	TGTGCCAGCACCCCAGAGGGGGACAGGAGGGAAAAACTGTTTTTT	CASTPEGDRREKLFF
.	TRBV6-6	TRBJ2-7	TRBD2	TGTGCCAGCAGCCGGCGGACTAGCGGCTCCTACGAGCAGTACTTC	CASSRRTSGSYEQYF
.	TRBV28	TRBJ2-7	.	TGTGCCAGCAGTCAATTGACTAGGGGCTACGAGCAGTACTTC	CASSQLTRGYEQYF
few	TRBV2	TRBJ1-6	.	TGTGCCAGCAGTCAAAACAACAGGGCTTCACCCCTCCACTTT	CASSQNNRASPLHF
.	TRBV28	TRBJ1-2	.	TGTGCCAGCAGTTTACCGGGGGCGGGAGGGCGGTATGGCTACACCTTC	CASSLPGAGGRYGYTF
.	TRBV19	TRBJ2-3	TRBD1	TGTGCCAGTAGATCGCAGGGGGTAATCACAGATACGCAGTATTTT	CASRSQGVITDTQYF
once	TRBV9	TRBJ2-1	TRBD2	TGTGCCAGCAGCCCAAATAGCGGGAGGGGATGGAATGAGCAGTTCTTC	CASSPNSGRGWNEQFF
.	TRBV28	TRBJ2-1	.	TGTGCCAGCGGGGAGCGGGCCTACAATGAGCAGTTCTTC	CASGERAYNEQFF
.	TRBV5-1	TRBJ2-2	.	TGCGCCAGCAGGGCAACCACCCCCGGGGAGCTGTTTTTT	CASRATTPGELFF
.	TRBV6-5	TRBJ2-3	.	TGTGCCAGCAGTTCACCACTAGCAGGTAGTAGGAATACGCAGTATTTT	CASSSPLAGSRNTQYF
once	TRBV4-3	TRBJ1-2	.	TGCGCCAGCAGCCAAGACCTGGGAGGGGACTATGGCTACACCTTC	CASSQDLGGDYGYTF
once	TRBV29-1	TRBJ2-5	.	TGCAGCTCTCACAGGGCCCAAGAGACCCAGTACTTC	CSSHRAQETQYF
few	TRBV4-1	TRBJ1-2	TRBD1	TGCGCCAGCAGCCAAGCCGGGGGGACAGGGAACTATGGCTACACCTTC	CASSQAGGTGNYGYTF
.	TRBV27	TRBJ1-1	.	TGTGCCAGCAGTTCAAGGACAGAGAACACTGAAGCTTTCTTT	CASSSRTENTEAFF
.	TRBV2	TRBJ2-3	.	TGTGCCAGCGCCTCGTCGAGCGGCACAGATACGCAGTATTTT	CASASSSGTDTQYF
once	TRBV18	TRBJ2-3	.	TGTGCCAGCTCACCACTCGGGGGTAGCACAGATACGCAGTATTTT	CASSPLGGSTDTQYF
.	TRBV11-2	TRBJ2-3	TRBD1	TGTGCCAGCAGCCTCCAGGGGGCTGTCACAGATACGCAGTATTTT	CASSLQGAVTDTQYF
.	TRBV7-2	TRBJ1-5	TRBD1	TGTGCCAGCAGCTGGACAGGGGGCGCGGGCAATCAGCCCCAGCATTTT	CASSWTGGAGNQPQHF
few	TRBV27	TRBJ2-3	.	TGTGCCACATTCAGGGCAGGGAGGGGGGCAGATACGCAGTATTTT	CATFRAGRGADTQYF
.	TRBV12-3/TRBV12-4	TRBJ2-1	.	TGTGCCAGCAGCCGGGATATACCTGATGAGCAGTTCTTC	CASSRDIPDEQFF
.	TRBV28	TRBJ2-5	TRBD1	TGTGCCAGCAGGGGGACAGGGCATAGTCGAGAGACCCAGTACTTC	CASRGTGHSRETQYF
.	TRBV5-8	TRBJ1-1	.	TGTGCCAGCAGCTTGGTACAGTTGGTTTCTGAAGCTTTCTTT	CASSLVQLVSEAFF
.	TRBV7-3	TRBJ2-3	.	TGTGCCAGCAGCTTATCCCAGGGCGATACGCAGTATTTT	CASSLSQGDTQYF
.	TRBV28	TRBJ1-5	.	TGTGCCAGCAGTCCGGCAGGGGTGGGTCAGCCCCAGCATTTT	CASSPAGVGQPQHF
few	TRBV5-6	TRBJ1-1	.	TGTGCCAGCAGCTTATTACTTAGGGGTTTCACTGAAGCTTTCTTT	CASSLLLRGFTEAFF
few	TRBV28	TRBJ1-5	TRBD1	TGTGCCAGTGGGACAGGGGATAGCAATCAGCCCCAGCATTTT	CASGTGDSNQPQHF